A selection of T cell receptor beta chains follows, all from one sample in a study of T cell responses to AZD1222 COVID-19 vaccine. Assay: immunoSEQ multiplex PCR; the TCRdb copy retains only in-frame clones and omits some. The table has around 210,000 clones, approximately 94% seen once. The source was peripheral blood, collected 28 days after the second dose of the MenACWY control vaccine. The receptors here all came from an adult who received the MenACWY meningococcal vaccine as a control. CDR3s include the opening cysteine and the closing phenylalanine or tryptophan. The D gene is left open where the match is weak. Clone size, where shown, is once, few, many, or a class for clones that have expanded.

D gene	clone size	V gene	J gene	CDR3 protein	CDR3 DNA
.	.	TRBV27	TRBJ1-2	CATSAGRDGYTF	TGTGCCACCTCTGCGGGGAGGGATGGCTACACCTTC
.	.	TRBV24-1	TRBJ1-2	CATSEPGTRDGYTF	TGTGCCACCAGTGAACCGGGAACAAGGGACGGCTACACCTTC
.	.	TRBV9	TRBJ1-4	CASSAAGTSFEKLFF	TGTGCCAGCAGCGCAGCCGGGACAAGTTTTGAAAAACTGTTTTTT
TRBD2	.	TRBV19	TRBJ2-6	CASSMTSGSGANVLTF	TGTGCCAGTAGTATGACTAGCGGCTCTGGGGCCAACGTCCTGACTTTC
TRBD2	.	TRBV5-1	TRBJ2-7	CASSLWTSGYEQYF	TGCGCCAGCAGCTTGTGGACTAGCGGTTACGAGCAGTACTTC
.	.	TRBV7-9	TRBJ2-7	CASSFRGDEQYF	TGTGCCAGCAGCTTCAGGGGAGACGAGCAGTACTTC
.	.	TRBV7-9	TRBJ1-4	CASSLSATNEKLFF	TGTGCCAGCAGCTTATCTGCAACTAATGAAAAACTGTTTTTT
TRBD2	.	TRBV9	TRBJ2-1	CASSVGGGYYNEQFF	TGTGCCAGCAGCGTAGGCGGGGGGTATTACAATGAGCAGTTCTTC
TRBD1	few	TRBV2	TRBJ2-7	CASIQDRGPKNEQYF	TGTGCCAGCATTCAAGACAGGGGCCCTAAAAACGAGCAGTACTTC
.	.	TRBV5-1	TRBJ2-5	CASSLVAGRETQYF	TGCGCCAGCAGCTTGGTGGCAGGGCGGGAGACCCAGTACTTC
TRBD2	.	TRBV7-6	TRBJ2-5	CASSRSGEKFLETQYF	TGTGCCAGCAGCCGAAGCGGGGAGAAGTTTTTGGAGACCCAGTACTTC
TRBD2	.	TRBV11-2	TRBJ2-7	CASSSGRASGGPSSYEQYF	TGTGCCAGCAGCTCCGGAAGGGCTAGCGGGGGGCCGAGCTCCTACGAGCAGTACTTC
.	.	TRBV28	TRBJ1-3	CASHEGLGNTIYF	TGTGCCAGCCACGAGGGGCTTGGAAACACCATATATTTT
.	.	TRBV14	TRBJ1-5	CASSQGDRKPQHF	TGTGCCAGCAGCCAAGGTGACCGCAAGCCCCAGCATTTT
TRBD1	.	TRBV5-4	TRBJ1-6	CASSETGARYSPLHF	TGTGCCAGCAGCGAGACAGGGGCGCGCTATTCACCCCTCCACTTT
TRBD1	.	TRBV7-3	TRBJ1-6	CASSPGQGWSPLHF	TGTGCCAGCAGCCCGGGACAGGGATGGTCACCCCTCCACTTT
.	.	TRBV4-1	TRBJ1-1	CASSLNEGRVGTEAFF	TGCGCCAGCAGCCTGAACGAAGGGAGGGTAGGGACTGAAGCTTTCTTT
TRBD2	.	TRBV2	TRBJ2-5	CASSERAGLEETQYF	TGTGCCAGCAGTGAACGAGCGGGGCTTGAAGAGACCCAGTACTTC
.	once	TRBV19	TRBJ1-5	CASTPGESNQPQHF	TGTGCCAGTACCCCTGGGGAATCCAATCAGCCCCAGCATTTT
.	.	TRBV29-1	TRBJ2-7	CSVEDVRSEQYF	TGCAGCGTTGAAGATGTAAGAAGCGAGCAGTACTTC
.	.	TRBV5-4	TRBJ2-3	CASSLEGMGTDTQYF	TGTGCCAGCAGCTTGGAAGGCATGGGCACAGATACGCAGTATTTT
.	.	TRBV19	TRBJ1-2	CASSGDKANYGYTF	TGTGCCAGTAGCGGGGACAAAGCTAACTATGGCTACACCTTC
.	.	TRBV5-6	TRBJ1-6	CASSLGQLYNSPLHF	TGTGCCAGCAGCTTGGGGCAGCTATATAATTCACCCCTCCACTTT
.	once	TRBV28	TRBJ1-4	CASTLSLATNEKLFF	TGTGCCAGCACTTTATCGCTAGCAACTAATGAAAAACTGTTTTTT
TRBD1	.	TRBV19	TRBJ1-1	CASSIAPGQGANTEAFF	TGTGCCAGTAGTATTGCTCCGGGACAGGGGGCGAACACTGAAGCTTTCTTT
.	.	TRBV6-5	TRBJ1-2	CASSFTPGSSIGYTF	TGTGCCAGCAGTTTCACACCAGGGTCGTCTATTGGCTACACCTTC
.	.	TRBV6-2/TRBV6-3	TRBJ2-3	CASSFEPSTDTQYF	TGTGCCAGCAGTTTTGAGCCTAGCACAGATACGCAGTATTTT
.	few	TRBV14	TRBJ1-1	CASSQGGALNTEAFF	TGTGCCAGCAGCCAAGGGGGCGCATTGAACACTGAAGCTTTCTTT
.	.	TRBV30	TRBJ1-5	CAWSVPNPGTNQPQHF	TGTGCCTGGAGTGTACCTAACCCAGGAACTAATCAGCCCCAGCATTTT
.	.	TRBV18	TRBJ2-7	CASSDQGYEQYF	TGTGCCAGCTCGGATCAGGGTTACGAGCAGTACTTC
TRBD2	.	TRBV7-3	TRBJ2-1	CASRRLAGDIVGEQFF	TGTGCCAGCAGACGACTAGCGGGGGATATTGTAGGTGAGCAGTTCTTC
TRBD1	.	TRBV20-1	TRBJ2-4	CSAPTGNIQYF	TGCAGTGCTCCGACAGGGAACATTCAGTACTTC
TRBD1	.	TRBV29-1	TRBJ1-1	CSVEGTQGAYTEAFF	TGCAGCGTTGAAGGAACACAGGGGGCGTACACTGAAGCTTTCTTT
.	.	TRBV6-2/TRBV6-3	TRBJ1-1	CASSSLSPEAFF	TGTGCCAGCAGCTCACTAAGCCCGGAAGCTTTCTTT
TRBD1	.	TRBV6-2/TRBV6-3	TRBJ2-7	CASSPMTGGFSYEQYF	TGTGCCAGCAGTCCCATGACAGGGGGCTTTTCCTACGAGCAGTACTTC
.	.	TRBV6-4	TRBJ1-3	CASPRSGITIYF	TGTGCCAGCCCCCGCTCTGGAATCACCATATATTTT
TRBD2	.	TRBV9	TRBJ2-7	CASSVVGGNEQYF	TGTGCCAGCAGCGTAGTGGGGGGGAACGAGCAGTACTTC
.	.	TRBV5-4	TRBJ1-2	CASRAAENYGYTF	TGTGCCAGCAGGGCAGCAGAAAACTATGGCTACACCTTC
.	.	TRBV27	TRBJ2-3	CASSLVGDTQYF	TGTGCCAGCAGTTTGGTGGGAGATACGCAGTATTTT
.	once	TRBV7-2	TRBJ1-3	CASSSVVRSSGNTIYF	TGTGCCAGCAGCTCAGTTGTCCGGAGCTCTGGAAACACCATATATTTT
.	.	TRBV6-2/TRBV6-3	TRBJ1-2	CASSYDGQDYGYTF	TGTGCCAGCAGTTACGATGGGCAGGACTATGGCTACACCTTC
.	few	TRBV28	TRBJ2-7	CASTSKRIFYEQYF	TGTGCCAGCACCTCGAAGCGGATTTTCTACGAGCAGTACTTC
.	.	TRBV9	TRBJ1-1	CASSPAGAEAFF	TGTGCCAGCAGCCCCGCTGGCGCTGAAGCTTTCTTT
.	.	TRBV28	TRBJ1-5	CASSEGNQPQHF	TGTGCCAGCAGCGAGGGCAATCAGCCCCAGCATTTT